This TCR beta chain stems from a study of blood T cell repertoires in COVID-19. In the study overall: Samples representing acute and convalescent COVID-19 were sourced from the United States, Italy and Spain. PBMCs, B-cell-depleted T cells, or T cells provided the cDNA or gDNA that made up the material.

V was shortened by 1 base and J by 0 bases, with 7 bases between the two germline ends. The CDR3 is 15 amino acids. Germline values: CDR1 LNHDA, CDR2 SQIVND (reference sequence). Under the authors' procedure: Amplifying reference gene primers gave estimates of nucleated cell counts. Only in-frame clones appear in the TCRdb table, and some are missing; sequencing was by immunoSEQ multiplex PCR. That table furnishes V, J and clone size, whereas the DNA furnished D and trimming. The sample contains about 110,000 clones, 75% to 90% of which appear only once. This clonotype was sampled from an older woman with acute or convalescent COVID-19. This sequence joins TRBV19 and TRBJ2-1; D is unresolved. Sequencing was done on a sample of peripheral blood. The CDR3 loop is CASSIAVGSYNEQFF. CDR3 in DNA: TGTGCCAGTAGTATAGCAGTTGGCTCCTACAATGAGCAGTTCTTC.